Listed here are 30 T cell receptor beta chains from one sample, sequenced in a study of cytomegalovirus exposure and HLA in healthy donors. 13 Jbeta primers and 60 Vbeta primers were used for the PCR. Some clones are missing from TCRdb's copy, which holds only in-frame ones; the method was immunoSEQ multiplex PCR. The sample lists roughly 160,000 clones; almost 80% were seen once. The specimen sequenced was PBMCs. These receptors were obtained from a woman aged 45-65 years in good health and CMV-seronegative.

The chain employs TRBV4-3 and TRBJ1-1, with 8 positions matching TRBD1. V trimming: 4 bases; J trimming: 6 bases; junction bases outside the gene matches: 4. The CDR3 has 13 amino acids. Germline loops: CDR1 LGHNA, CDR2 YSLEER. For the CDR3, the DNA is TGCGCCAGCAGCCTCAGACAGGGGTCTGAAGCTTTCTTT. Translated: CASSLRQGSEAFF.

V gene TRBV9 combines with J gene TRBJ1-4; 7 bases fit TRBD1. The CDR3 runs 15 residues. Trimming at V came to 4 bases and at J to 5 bases, leaving 8 bases not matched to a gene. CDR1 is SGDLS, CDR2 YYNGEE, per germline. The CDR3 spells CASSPFGQENEKLFF. The CDR3 coding sequence is TGTGCCAGCAGCCCCTTCGGACAGGAGAATGAAAAACTGTTTTTT.

This rearrangement joins TRBV28 to TRBJ1-3; TRBD1 agrees at 7 bases. CDR1 and CDR2 (germline): MDHEN, SYDVKM. Trimming cost V 4 bases and J 4 bases; bases outside gene matches: 4. The CDR3 extends over 14 amino acids. The CDR3 DNA is TGTGCCAGCAGTTCAGGGGGAGAAGGAAACACCATATATTTT. It translates to CASSSGGEGNTIYF.

The rearrangement links TRBV19 to TRBJ1-5; 7 bases map to TRBD1. The CDR3 spans 13 residues. J was trimmed by 6 bases and V by 9 bases; bases with no gene match: 8. Looked up from germline, CDR1 is LNHDA and CDR2 is SQIVND (reference sequence). The CDR3 nucleotides are TGTGCCAGACTGGACAGGTTCGGTCAGCCCCAGCATTTT. Translated, it gives CARLDRFGQPQHF.

The CDR3 bases are TGTGCCAGCAGCTCCGGGACAGGGGCCTACGAGCAGTACTTC. The encoded protein is CASSSGTGAYEQYF. V gene TRBV5-4 combines with J gene TRBJ2-7; the match to TRBD1 covers 10 bases. The CDR3 sequence is 14 residues long. V lost 3 bases and J lost 2; bases outside the gene matches: 2. Germline V CDR1 and CDR2: SGHNT, YYREEE (reference sequence). The full variable domain, rest sourced from reference TRBV5-4 and TRBJ2-7, is ETGVTQSPTHLIKTRGQQVTLRCSSQSGHNTVSWYQQALGQGPQFIFQYYREEENGRGNFPPRFSGLQFPNYSSELNVNALELDDSALYLCASSSGTGAYEQYFGPGTRLTVT.

The chain carries TRBV28 and TRBJ2-7; 8 bases are shared with TRBD1. In germline, CDR1 is MDHEN, CDR2 SYDVKM. The V segment lost 2 bases and the J segment 1 base; nucleotides outside the gene matches: 7. The CDR3 spans 16 residues. The CDR3 reads CASSLLTWTGSYEQYF. The DNA for the CDR3 is TGTGCCAGCAGTTTACTAACCTGGACAGGGTCCTACGAGCAGTACTTC.

The CDR3 sequence is CASSRTGPDTQYF. The DNA of the CDR3 is TGTGCCAGCAGCCGGACAGGGCCAGATACGCAGTATTTT. J is TRBJ2-3 and V is TRBV7-2; TRBD1 matches at 8 bases. The CDR3 sequence is 13 residues long. Germline assignment: CDR1 SGHTA and CDR2 FQGNSA. The J segment lost 4 bases and the V segment lost 5 bases, leaving 2 bases of the junction unmatched.

This chain joins TRBV25-1 and TRBJ1-5; D call uncertain. Germline V gene lookup returns CDR1 MGHDK and CDR2 SYGVNS. The CDR3 covers 15 residues. V was cut by 3 bases and J by 4 bases, with 13 bases left in between. The CDR3 region has the DNA TGTGCCAGCAGTGATTTGGGCAATGGTAATCAGCCCCAGCATTTT. Amino acids: CASSDLGNGNQPQHF.

This chain uses TRBV7-3 with TRBJ2-7, with 7 bases identical to TRBD2. V was pared by 4 bases and J by 6 bases, with 0 bases of the junction left unmatched. Germline values: CDR1 SGHTA, CDR2 FQGTGA. The CDR3 is made up of 11 amino acids. CDR3 loop: CASSSSGEQYF. CDR3 nucleotides: TGTGCCAGCAGCTCTAGCGGCGAGCAGTACTTC.

This clone came up a few times. The rearrangement links TRBV6-4 to TRBJ2-1; TRBD2 matches at 10 bases. Germline values: CDR1 MRHNA, CDR2 SNTAGT. This CDR3 has 15 residues. The ends lost 5 bases at V and 6 bases at J; junction bases unmatched: 7. CDR3 sequence: CASSTTSGAINEQFF. The CDR3 DNA reads as TGTGCCAGCAGTACCACTAGCGGGGCTATCAATGAGCAGTTCTTC.

The chain couples TRBV27 to TRBJ2-2, with no clear D. V shed 4 bases and J shed 3 bases, with 15 bases lying between them. Germline CDR1 MNHEY, CDR2 SMNVEV (reference sequence). The CDR3 covers 16 residues. CDR3 coding DNA: TGTGCCAGCAGTTGGAGTGCCCCTTCCTACACCGGGGAGCTGTTTTTT. As protein: CASSWSAPSYTGELFF.

The chain recombines TRBV20-1 with TRBJ2-3; D remains ambiguous. CDR1 DFQATT and CDR2 SNEGSKA come from the germline V gene (reference sequence). CDR3 length equals 11 residues. The CDR3 protein is CSPSTTDTQYF. CDR3 DNA: TGCAGCCCATCTACCACAGATACGCAGTATTTT.

The CDR3 DNA sequence: TGTGCCAGCAGCTTGTCTAGCACAGATACGCAGTATTTT. The encoded protein is CASSLSSTDTQYF. The chain recombines TRBV5-4 with TRBJ2-3; D is uncertain. The CDR3 length is 13 residues. The V end was cut by 1 base, the J end by 0 bases, with 3 bases between. Germline CDR1 and CDR2: SGHNT and YYREEE (reference sequence). The full variable domain, with the rest looked up from reference TRBV5-4 and TRBJ2-3, is ETGVTQSPTHLIKTRGQQVTLRCSSQSGHNTVSWYQQALGQGPQFIFQYYREEENGRGNFPPRFSGLQFPNYSSELNVNALELDDSALYLCASSLSSTDTQYFGPGTRLTVL.

The rearrangement uses TRBV6-5 and TRBJ1-2, with TRBD1 matching 9 bases. The CDR3 is made up of 14 amino acids. V trimming: 6 bases; J trimming: 6 bases; junction bases outside the gene matches: 8. Germline V gene lookup returns CDR1 MNHEY and CDR2 SVGAGI. The CDR3 here is CASRITGGINGYTF. CDR3 in DNA: TGTGCCAGCAGAATCACAGGGGGCATAAATGGCTACACCTTC.

The gene calls are TRBV6-5 and TRBJ2-7; D may be TRBD1 (5 bases). The CDR3 runs to 12 residues. Germline V gene lookup returns CDR1 MNHEY and CDR2 SVGAGI. V lost 5 bases and J 5 bases, leaving 10 bases between the germline ends. The CDR3 region is CASSRQGNEQYF. CDR3 in DNA: TGTGCCAGCAGTAGGCAGGGCAACGAGCAGTACTTC.

The rearrangement links TRBV29-1 to TRBJ1-3, with D tentatively TRBD1 (5 bases). The length of the CDR3 is 14 residues. The V gene lost 6 bases and the J gene lost 4 bases, with 16 bases spanning the gap. Germline values: CDR1 SQVTM, CDR2 ANQGSEA. The CDR3 loop is CSVQGLRNGNTIYF. The CDR3 bases are TGCAGCGTCCAGGGATTAAGGAACGGAAACACCATATATTTT.

This clone turned up a few times. J is TRBJ2-7 and V is TRBV7-2; perhaps TRBD1 as D (6 bases). Between the trimmed V and J ends, which lost 4 bases and 0 bases, there was a span of 7 bases. The germline CDR1 and CDR2 sequences are SGHTA and FQGNSA. The CDR3 contains 13 residues. The CDR3 sequence: CASSSRGSYEQYF. CDR3 bases: TGTGCCAGCAGCTCCAGGGGCTCCTACGAGCAGTACTTC.

The chain recombines TRBV7-9 with TRBJ1-1, with D tentatively TRBD1 (5 bases). CDR1 is SEHNR and CDR2 is FQNEAQ in the germline V gene (reference sequence). V lost 5 bases and J 1 base, leaving 11 bases between the germline ends. The CDR3 is made up of 14 amino acids. CDR3: CASSVSGGNTEAFF. The CDR3 nucleotides read TGTGCCAGCAGCGTATCGGGGGGGAACACTGAAGCTTTCTTT.

The rearrangement uses TRBV25-1 and TRBJ1-6, with a tentative D call TRBD1 (5 bases). Germline V lookup: CDR1 MGHDK, CDR2 SYGVNS. Trimming took off 0 bases at V and 0 bases at J, with 12 bases between the two ends. The CDR3 is 18 amino acids. The CDR3 DNA reads TGTGCCAGCAGTGAATATTGGGGCGGGAGCTCCTATAATTCACCCCTCCACTTT. Translated: CASSEYWGGSSYNSPLHF. Looking up the rest from reference TRBV25-1 and TRBJ1-6 gives the full variable domain: EADIYQTPRYLVIGTGKKITLECSQTMGHDKMYWYQQDPGMELHLIHYSYGVNSTEKGDLSSESTVSRIRTEHFPLTLESARPSHTSQYLCASSEYWGGSSYNSPLHFGNGTRLTVT.

This rearrangement joins TRBV18 to TRBJ2-1; 7 bases line up with TRBD2. V lost 2 bases, J lost 6 bases, and 10 bases stayed unmatched. The CDR3 covers 16 residues. The germline V gene encodes CDR1 KGHSH and CDR2 LQKENI. The CDR3 here is CASSPFYERGINEQFF. CDR3 DNA sequence: TGTGCCAGCTCACCATTCTACGAGCGGGGAATCAATGAGCAGTTCTTC.

The chain combines TRBV6-1 with TRBJ2-3; 8 bases fit TRBD1. This CDR3 is built from 16 residues. Losses at the gene ends were 4 bases for V and 1 base for J; bases not matched to a gene: 7. CDR1 and CDR2 (germline): MNHNS, SASEGT. Here the CDR3 reads CASSGWGTGGTDTQYF. CDR3 sequence (DNA): TGTGCCAGCAGTGGGTGGGGGACAGGAGGCACAGATACGCAGTATTTT.

This clone has a handful of counts. This chain connects TRBV28 to TRBJ2-7; 7 bases match TRBD2. In germline, CDR1 is MDHEN, CDR2 SYDVKM. The CDR3 is 14 amino acids. Trimming cost V 4 bases and J 2 bases; bases outside gene matches: 5. The CDR3 DNA follows: TGTGCCAGCAGTTCCCCTAGCGGTACCTACGAGCAGTACTTC. Its protein is CASSSPSGTYEQYF.

The chain has TRBV7-8 and TRBJ2-5, with a tentative D call TRBD2 (5 bases). Trimming removed 5 bases at V and 3 bases at J, with 10 bases between. Germline CDR1 reads SGHVS; CDR2 reads FQNEAQ. CDR3 length: 13 amino acids. The CDR3 reads CASSKDLKETQYF. DNA of the CDR3: TGTGCCAGCAGCAAGGACTTGAAAGAGACCCAGTACTTC.

V gene TRBV27 combines with J gene TRBJ2-1; D is possibly TRBD2 (5 bases). Germline CDR1 reads MNHEY; CDR2 reads SMNVEV (reference sequence). Trimming removed 2 bases at V and 0 bases at J, with 5 bases between. This CDR3 comprises 14 residues. CDR3 amino acids: CASSLGSSYNEQFF. As DNA, the CDR3 is TGTGCCAGCAGTTTAGGGAGCTCCTACAATGAGCAGTTCTTC.

This chain links TRBV19 with TRBJ1-2; weak D call: TRBD1 (6 bases). The CDR3 spans 15 residues. V shed 6 bases and J shed 1 base, with 15 bases lying between them. The germline V gene encodes CDR1 LNHDA and CDR2 SQIVND (reference sequence). CDR3 protein: CASSPLLQGNYGYTF. The CDR3 DNA sequence: TGTGCCAGTAGCCCCCTTCTACAGGGTAACTATGGCTACACCTTC.

DNA of the CDR3: TGTGCCACCAGCAGAAGACAGGGATCCGGCTACACCTTC. This gives the protein CATSRRQGSGYTF. The chain combines TRBV15 with TRBJ1-2; TRBD1 aligns across 7 bases. The CDR3 spans 13 residues. With 2 bases clipped from V and 8 bases from J, the junction kept 5 bases outside the gene matches. CDR1 and CDR2 (germline): LNHNV, YYDKDF (reference sequence).

The chain recombines TRBV7-9 with TRBJ1-5, with 9 bases aligning to TRBD1. Germline assignment: CDR1 SEHNR and CDR2 FQNEAQ (reference sequence). The CDR3 is 15 amino acids. Trimming cost V 5 bases and J 4 bases; bases outside gene matches: 6. The CDR3 sequence is CASSPAGTGNQPQHF. The CDR3 DNA reads as TGTGCCAGCAGCCCAGCCGGGACAGGGAATCAGCCCCAGCATTTT.

This chain connects TRBV6-5 to TRBJ1-3; D gene ambiguous. With 0 bases removed from V and 3 bases from J, the gap between germline ends came to 9 bases. CDR3 length: 15 amino acids. Germline values: CDR1 MNHEY, CDR2 SVGAGI. This CDR3 reads CASSYSYGGGNTIYF. DNA of the CDR3: TGTGCCAGCAGTTACTCCTATGGAGGTGGAAACACCATATATTTT.

The V gene is TRBV5-5, the J gene TRBJ1-1, with 8 bases matching TRBD1. The CDR3 loop spans 14 amino acids. In germline, CDR1 is SGHKS, CDR2 YYEKEE (reference sequence). The ends lost 2 bases at V and 6 bases at J; junction bases unmatched: 6. The CDR3 nucleotides are TGTGCCAGCAGCTTAGAACCACAGGGGGCTGAAGCTTTCTTT. Translated: CASSLEPQGAEAFF.

This chain uses TRBV19 with TRBJ1-5; D gene unclear. Germline CDR1 LNHDA, CDR2 SQIVND (reference sequence). The CDR3 contains 15 residues. V shed 3 bases and J shed 2 bases, with 11 bases lying between them. DNA of the CDR3: TGTGCCAGTAGTATTGAGGGCTTGGGCAATCAGCCCCAGCATTTT. It codes for CASSIEGLGNQPQHF.